This T cell receptor beta chain appears in the sequencing data of a study of response to subunit inactivated influenza vaccine. The V and J ends lost 2 bases and 3 bases respectively, with 11 bases between them. Germline CDR1 MRHNA, CDR2 SNTAGT. This CDR3 has 14 amino acids. One entry per CDR3 protein, called by TCRdb with MiXCR from the RT-PCR reads. Of about 540,000 distinct CDR3 sequences in the sample, under 30% were seen once. These data also formed part of another study, on T cells expressing NK-cell markers. From that paper: Template switching by 5'RACE with UMIs generated the TCR beta cDNA. According to the study, TCR beta repertoires originated from sorted CD3+CD56+NKG2C+, CD3+CD56+NKG2C- and CD3+CD56-NKG2C+ T cells. Seven of the eight sequenced donors were HCMV-seropositive; one was seronegative. Among four donors, these clonotypes also ranked first in the CD3+CD56-NKG2C+ fraction.

This receptor was obtained from a man between 50 and 59 years old who received an inactivated influenza vaccine. The chain couples TRBV6-4 to TRBJ2-7; D remains ambiguous. Sequencing used CD4+ T cells sorted from PBMCs, obtained 11 to 12 days after vaccination. This chain's CDR3 is CASSDPDGYYEQYF. The CDR3 bases are TGTGCCAGCAGTGACCCGGACGGCTACTACGAGCAGTACTTC.